Following are 13 T cell receptor beta chains from one sample sequenced in a study of spatial heterogeneity in lung cancer. MiXCR was run by TCRdb on the 5' RACE reads, yielding one entry per CDR3 protein. Of more than 80,000 distinct CDR3 sequences listed, 10% to 15% are singletons. Noted time point: sample taken at primary tumor resection. This specimen was PBMCs, taken at surgery. The receptors here all came from a male donor with early-stage non-small cell lung cancer.

The rearrangement links TRBV18 to TRBJ2-2; TRBD1 matches at 7 bases. The CDR3 contains 15 residues. J gave up 4 bases and V 5 bases, and 7 bases lay outside the gene matches. CDR1 is KGHSH and CDR2 is LQKENI in the germline V gene. In DNA form, the CDR3 reads TGTGCCAGCTCATCCAGCACAGGGGCCACCGGGGAGCTGTTTTTT. Protein: CASSSSTGATGELFF. Full variable domain (remainder filled in from reference TRBV18 and TRBJ2-2): NAGVMQNPRHLVRRRGQEARLRCSPMKGHSHVYWYRQLPEEGLKFMVYLQKENIIDESGMPKERFSAEFPKEGPSILRIQQVVRGDSAAYFCASSSSTGATGELFFGEGSRLTVL.

The table lists this clonotype with many counts. V gene TRBV6-2 or TRBV6-3 combines with J gene TRBJ1-1; D is uncertain. The CDR3 runs 13 residues. The V gene lost 6 bases and the J gene lost 5 bases, with 13 bases spanning the gap. Looked up from germline, CDR1 is MNHEY and CDR2 is SVGEGT. The CDR3 loop reads CASRRTFRTEAFF. The CDR3 region has the DNA TGTGCCAGCAGGCGGACCTTTAGGACTGAAGCTTTCTTT.

The V gene is TRBV28, the J gene TRBJ2-2; D is possibly TRBD2 (6 bases). V lost 6 bases, J lost 5 bases, and 10 bases lay in between. The CDR3 extends over 13 amino acids. In germline, CDR1 is MDHEN, CDR2 SYDVKM. CDR3 residues: CASSGSFTGELFF. DNA of the CDR3: TGTGCCAGCAGCGGGAGTTTTACCGGGGAGCTGTTTTTT.

The genes are TRBV13 and TRBJ2-1, with 11 bases matching TRBD2. Per the germline V gene, CDR1 is PRHDT and CDR2 is FYEKMQ (reference sequence). V dropped 7 bases and J dropped 6; count of bases not matched to a gene: 8. CDR3 length equals 15 residues. CDR3 DNA: TGTGCCAGCACCACACTAGCGGGGGTCATCAATGAGCAGTTCTTC. It encodes CASTTLAGVINEQFF.

At least ten counts were recorded for this clonotype. The chain carries TRBV7-2 and TRBJ2-3; D is ambiguous. V was trimmed by 5 bases and J by 1 base, leaving 7 bases between them. The CDR3 contains 13 residues. Germline values: CDR1 SGHTA, CDR2 FQGNSA. The CDR3 DNA reads TGTGCCAGCAGCCTGGATCGCACAGATACGCAGTATTTT. It yields the protein CASSLDRTDTQYF. The whole variable domain, remainder taken from reference TRBV7-2 and TRBJ2-3, is GAGVSQSPSNKVTEKGKDVELRCDPISGHTALYWYRQSLGQGLEFLIYFQGNSAPDKSGLPSDRFSAERTGGSVSTLTIQRTQQEDSAVYLCASSLDRTDTQYFGPGTRLTVL.

This clonotype was counted only a few times. This rearrangement joins TRBV29-1 to TRBJ1-4; TRBD1 matches 9 bases. Trimming cost V 6 bases and J 7 bases; bases outside gene matches: 9. The germline V gene has CDR1 SQVTM and CDR2 ANQGSEA. There are 14 residues in the CDR3. This CDR3 is CSVKNRGQGEKLFF. In DNA form, the CDR3 reads TGCAGCGTAAAAAACAGGGGGCAAGGTGAAAAACTGTTTTTT.

With regard to this clonotype: With a much larger clone just one base away, this may be a read error. V is TRBV7-2 and J is TRBJ1-2; D gene unclear. Germline-derived CDR1 and CDR2 are SGHTA and FQGNSA. The CDR3 extends over 13 amino acids. The ends were cut back, 1 base at V and 2 bases at J, with 5 bases in the middle. The DNA for the CDR3 is TGTGCCAGCAGCTTAGACAGCAACTATGGCTACACCTTC. Protein sequence: CASSLDSNYGYTF.

This clonotype was found many times. The CDR3 coding sequence is TGTGCCAGCAGCGTAGTAGGAGAGGCGAACACCGGGGAGCTGTTTTTT. Translated: CASSVVGEANTGELFF. V gene TRBV9 combines with J gene TRBJ2-2; D remains ambiguous. Germline assignment: CDR1 SGDLS and CDR2 YYNGEE. The CDR3 consists of 16 residues. V lost 0 bases and J 0 bases, leaving 9 bases between the germline ends.

This clonotype was seen only a few times. The chain carries TRBV6-6 and TRBJ2-7; D tentatively fits TRBD1 or TRBD2 (6 bases each). The germline V gene encodes CDR1 MNHNY and CDR2 SVGAGI (reference sequence). Trimming shortened V by 2 bases and J by 5 bases, and 13 bases separated the two germline ends. This CDR3 has 14 amino acids. The CDR3 is CASSYGGGGNEQYF. The DNA of the CDR3 is TGTGCCAGCAGTTACGGGGGCGGAGGGAACGAGCAGTACTTC.

This clonotype has a single count. Just one base apart from a much larger clone, this may be a read error. The gene calls are TRBV6-2 or TRBV6-3 and TRBJ2-5; D remains ambiguous. This CDR3 region has 12 residues. Deletions cut 2 bases from V and 5 bases from J, with 6 bases between. Germline assignment: CDR1 MNHEY and CDR2 SVGEGT. CDR3 amino acids: CASSYTNETQYF. The CDR3 DNA is TGTGCCAGCAGTTACACCAACGAGACCCAGTACTTC.

The V and J genes are TRBV28 and TRBJ2-2, with D perhaps assigned TRBD1 or TRBD2 (5 bases each). V shed 6 bases and J shed 3 bases, with 8 bases lying between them. The CDR3 sequence is 13 residues long. Germline lookup yields CDR1 MDHEN and CDR2 SYDVKM. The DNA for the CDR3 is TGTGCCAGCAGGCGAGGGGACACCGGGGAGCTGTTTTTT. It encodes CASRRGDTGELFF.

In this sample, this clonotype turned up many times. The V gene is TRBV5-1, the J gene TRBJ1-5; the D is unclear. Trimming took off 0 bases at V and 4 bases at J, with 11 bases between the two ends. The CDR3 length is 15 residues. Germline assignment: CDR1 SGHRS and CDR2 YFSETQ. The CDR3: CASSLEAGPNQPQHF. The CDR3 bases are TGCGCCAGCAGCTTGGAGGCAGGTCCTAATCAGCCCCAGCATTTT. Looking up the rest from reference TRBV5-1 and TRBJ1-5 gives the full variable domain: KAGVTQTPRYLIKTRGQQVTLSCSPISGHRSVSWYQQTPGQGLQFLFEYFSETQRNKGNFPGRFSGRQFSNSRSEMNVSTLELGDSALYLCASSLEAGPNQPQHFGDGTRLSIL.

The table lists this clonotype with a few counts. The rearrangement uses TRBV5-1 and TRBJ2-5; 8 nucleotides align to TRBD2. The germline CDR1 and CDR2 sequences are SGHRS and YFSETQ. The CDR3 runs 15 residues. With V trimmed by 0 bases and J by 5 bases, 6 bases remained unmatched. The CDR3 nucleotides are TGCGCCAGCAGCTTGGAAGGGACTAGAGTGGAGACCCAGTACTTC. Protein: CASSLEGTRVETQYF.